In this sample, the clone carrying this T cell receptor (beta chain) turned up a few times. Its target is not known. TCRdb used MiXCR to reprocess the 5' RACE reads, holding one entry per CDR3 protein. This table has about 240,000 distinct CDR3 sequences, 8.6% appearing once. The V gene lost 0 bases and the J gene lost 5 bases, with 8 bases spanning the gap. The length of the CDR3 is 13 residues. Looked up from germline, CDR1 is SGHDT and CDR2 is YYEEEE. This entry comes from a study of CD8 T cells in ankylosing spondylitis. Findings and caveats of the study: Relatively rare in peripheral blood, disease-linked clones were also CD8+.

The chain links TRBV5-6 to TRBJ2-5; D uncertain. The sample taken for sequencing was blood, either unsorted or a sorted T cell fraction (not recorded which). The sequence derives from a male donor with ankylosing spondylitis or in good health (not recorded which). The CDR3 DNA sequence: TGTGCCAGCAGCTTGGCTGTTCAGGAGACCCAGTACTTC. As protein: CASSLAVQETQYF.